The next 15 T cell receptor beta chains were all read from a single sample in a study of OX40 agonist ivuxolimab in advanced cancers. The table came from immunoSEQ multiplex PCR; TCRdb's copy has only in-frame clones and leaves some out. The table lists around 100,000 clones, about 91% of them singletons, with 0.54% in the top ten. The sequencing here drew on CD4+ or CD8+ T cells sorted from blood, taken in a trial of the OX40 agonist ivuxolimab. All receptors derive from an adult with an advanced solid tumor such as melanoma, head and neck, liver or kidney cancer.

J is TRBJ1-2 and V is TRBV28, with D perhaps TRBD1 (5 bases). With 1 base removed from V and 8 bases from J, the gap between germline ends came to 17 bases. CDR3 length: 15 residues. The germline CDR1 and CDR2 sequences are MDHEN and SYDVKM. This CDR3 is CASSLYPARWDGYTF. CDR3 nucleotides: TGTGCCAGCAGTTTATATCCGGCCAGATGGGACGGCTACACCTTC.

This clone was seen a handful of times. The chain combines TRBV4-1 with TRBJ2-5, with TRBD2 matching 8 bases. CDR1 and CDR2 from the germline V gene are MGHRA and YSYEKL. J was trimmed by 6 bases and V by 0 bases; bases with no gene match: 9. This CDR3 is built from 16 residues. The CDR3 nucleotides read TGCGCCAGCAGCCAAGATTCAGCGGGAGCATGGCAGACCCAGTACTTC. It translates to CASSQDSAGAWQTQYF.

The chain combines TRBV28 with TRBJ1-5, with a possible D match to TRBD1 (6 bases). The germline V gene has CDR1 MDHEN and CDR2 SYDVKM. Trimming removed 7 bases from V and 5 bases from J, with 9 bases in between. The CDR3 covers 12 residues. In DNA, the CDR3 is TGTGCCAGCACCAGGGGAGATCAGCCCCAGCATTTT. Its protein product is CASTRGDQPQHF.

This chain joins TRBV4-1 and TRBJ2-3; D call uncertain. There are 13 residues in the CDR3. The germline gives CDR1 MGHRA, CDR2 YSYEKL. V was cut by 1 base and J by 6 bases, with 8 bases left in between. CDR3 bases: TGCGCCAGCAGCCAAGTTAAGTATGATACGCAGTATTTT. Amino acid sequence: CASSQVKYDTQYF.

The J gene is TRBJ2-5, the V gene TRBV29-1; D is possibly TRBD1 (6 bases). V lost 6 bases and J lost 1, with 12 bases in between. Germline loops: CDR1 SQVTM, CDR2 ANQGSEA. CDR3 length equals 13 residues. The CDR3 loop is CSVNRDIQETQYF. CDR3 sequence (DNA): TGCAGCGTCAACAGGGATATCCAAGAGACCCAGTACTTC. Looking up the rest from reference TRBV29-1 and TRBJ2-5 gives the full variable domain: SAVISQKPSRDICQRGTSLTIQCQVDSQVTMMFWYRQQPGQSLTLIATANQGSEATYESGFVIDKFPISRPNLTFSTLTVSNMSPEDSSIYLCSVNRDIQETQYFGPGTRLLVL.

The genes are TRBV5-1 and TRBJ1-2, with D possibly being TRBD1 (5 bases). CDR3 length: 13 residues. Germline lookup yields CDR1 SGHRS and CDR2 YFSETQ. V dropped 0 bases and J dropped 4 bases, with 7 bases sitting between them. CDR3 nucleotide sequence: TGCGCCAGCAGCTTGGAGACAGCCTATGGCTACACCTTC. Its protein product is CASSLETAYGYTF.

V gene TRBV19 combines with J gene TRBJ2-2; D not resolved. Germline loops: CDR1 LNHDA, CDR2 SQIVND (reference sequence). There are 15 residues in the CDR3. Trimming left V 7 bases short and J 3 bases short, with 15 bases between. The CDR3 protein is CASKGSSKYTGELFF. The CDR3 nucleotides read TGTGCCAGTAAGGGAAGCTCCAAGTACACCGGGGAGCTGTTTTTT.

The rearrangement uses TRBV6-5 and TRBJ1-3; no clear D gene. The CDR3 sequence is 15 residues long. Trimming cost V 1 base and J 3 bases, with 10 bases left between them. CDR1 and CDR2 (germline): MNHEY, SVGAGI. The DNA of the CDR3 is TGTGCCAGCAGTTACTTCCCCGGGAGTGGAAACACCATATATTTT. It is translated as CASSYFPGSGNTIYF.

The chain couples TRBV15 to TRBJ2-7; D is uncertain. V lost 1 base and J lost 6, with 16 bases in between. The germline CDR1 and CDR2 sequences are LNHNV and YYDKDF (reference sequence). The CDR3 covers 15 residues. CDR3 region: CATSRGREPSREQYF. The CDR3 nucleotides are TGTGCCACCAGCAGAGGTCGAGAGCCCTCCCGCGAGCAGTACTTC.

The chain recombines TRBV19 with TRBJ2-1; TRBD2 agrees at 7 bases. Trimming took 5 bases from V and 2 from J; bases not matched to a gene: 3. Germline lookup yields CDR1 LNHDA and CDR2 SQIVND (reference sequence). The CDR3 spans 14 residues. CDR3 sequence reads: CASSSGTTYNEQFF. In DNA, the CDR3 is TGTGCCAGTAGTTCCGGGACTACCTACAATGAGCAGTTCTTC.

This chain joins TRBV2 and TRBJ2-3, with D maybe TRBD2 (6 bases). This CDR3 contains 12 residues. Deletions cut 8 bases from V and 2 bases from J, with 8 bases between. The germline gives CDR1 SNHLY, CDR2 FYNNEI. The CDR3 DNA reads TGTGCCAGCGTAGCGGACACAGATACGCAGTATTTT. This sequence encodes CASVADTDTQYF.

The count of this clone is one. The chain employs TRBV25-1 and TRBJ2-5, with 8 positions matching TRBD1. Germline V gene sequence: CDR1 MGHDK, CDR2 SYGVNS. Unmatched junction bases numbered 4, after V lost 1 base and J lost 3 bases. CDR3 size: 15 residues. Here the CDR3 reads CASSESGQAKETQYF. The CDR3 DNA reads as TGTGCCAGCAGTGAATCGGGACAGGCCAAAGAGACCCAGTACTTC.

The CDR3 nucleotides are TGTGCCAGCAGGTGGACTAGCGGGAGGGCCCAAGAGACCCAGTACTTC. Amino acids: CASRWTSGRAQETQYF. The V and J genes are TRBV7-3 and TRBJ2-5, with 15 bases lining up with TRBD2. The CDR3 is made up of 16 amino acids. Trimming removed 6 bases from V and 1 base from J; junction bases left unmatched: 3. Germline V gene data show CDR1 as SGHTA and CDR2 as FQGTGA.

V usage is TRBV28 and J usage is TRBJ1-3, with TRBD1 identical over 10 bases. Germline CDR1 reads MDHEN; CDR2 reads SYDVKM. There are 18 residues in the CDR3. V was clipped by 4 bases and J by 2 bases; unmatched bases: 11. The CDR3 nucleotides read TGTGCCAGCAGTTCCTATACTTCGGACAGGGGGACTGGAAACACCATATATTTT. Translating it yields CASSSYTSDRGTGNTIYF.

In nucleotides, the CDR3 is TGTGCCAGCAGCGGACTAGGGACAGCAAACACTGAAGCTTTCTTT. Amino acid sequence: CASSGLGTANTEAFF. The chain couples TRBV7-9 to TRBJ1-1; 7 bases agree with TRBD1. V lost 5 bases to trimming and J lost 2 bases; unmatched junction nucleotides: 8. CDR3 length: 15 residues. Germline V CDR1 and CDR2: SEHNR, FQNEAQ (reference sequence).